This TCR beta chain is from a study of blood T cell repertoires in COVID-19 (dated by TCRdb to between 2020 and 2021). General notes on the study: Samples covering the acute and convalescent phases of COVID-19 were provided by collaborators in the United States, Italy and Spain. The material from the prospective study consisted of cDNA or gDNA derived from T cells, B-cell-depleted T cells, or PBMCs. Subjects who had been exposed to COVID-19, were actively infected with it, or had recovered from it provided the deeply sampled blood TCRbeta repertoires that made up the dataset. A freely available public database, intended as a resource for researchers studying the immune response to SARS-CoV-2, is where the repertoires were released. The samples were drawn from the first 160 participants of the ongoing ImmuneRACE study and from some 1,300 subjects provided by 6 global collaborators. The sample metadata nearly always contained a de-identified subject ID, COVID-19 status, age in years and sex. Where available, HLA class I and class II types were obtained from metadata supplied by the sample provider rather than from assay-based typing. On the study overall, not on this receptor specifically: How much clinical and demographic metadata was included differed by source and by participant, and the metadata was provided uncurated.

CDR1 KGHDR and CDR2 SFDVKD were looked up in the germline V gene. V loses 10 bases, J loses 0 bases, and the germline ends lie 9 bases apart. The CDR3, cysteine through phenylalanine, is 13 amino acids long. Here the CDR3 DNA is all that survives: 39 bases in frame from base 1. TCRbeta CDR3 regions were amplified from genomic DNA by means of the immunoSEQ Assay, a bias-controlled multiplex PCR. The study's processing was this. Within the assay, amplification of reference gene primers was used to estimate how many nucleated cells each sample contained. To quantify the absolute abundance of each unique TCRbeta CDR3 rearrangement, sequence reads were collapsed and filtered. For each sample, productive Simpson clonality was calculated by taking the square root of Simpson's diversity index across productive rearrangements. In its TCRdb copy, this immuneACCESS table keeps in-frame sequences only and misses some clones. Where compared with another copy, unresolved V genes explain less than half of these, and the others have no known cause. D and trimming were read from the DNA, whereas the V and J calls and clone size are those reported in that table. This sample is represented by about 200,000 clones; about nine tenths of them were singletons. 2.2% of the sample rests with the top ten.

Whole blood was collected in K2EDTA tubes by collaborating institutions according to the institutions' own protocols. For TCRbeta analysis, collaborators shipped samples as frozen whole blood, isolated PBMCs, or DNA extracted from either of those sample types. Comments on this clone: Its antigen remains unidentified. The record has no base qualities; no much larger clone is one base away.

Sequencing used peripheral blood. The chain uses TRBV24-1 and TRBJ2-4; possibly the D gene is TRBD2, per 6 matching bases. This TCR derives from a woman aged 45 to 65 with acute or convalescent COVID-19. The sequenced DNA: TGTGCCACAACCGGGGGAGCCAAAAACATTCAGTACTTC. Its coded protein is CATTGGAKNIQYF.